A selection of T cell receptor beta chains follows, all from one sample in a study of blood T cell repertoires in COVID-19. The assay was immunoSEQ multiplex PCR, and TCRdb's table has in-frame clones only and misses some. Among about 280,000 clones, roughly nine tenths were seen once, and the ten largest hold around 5.8%. Sample: PBMCs or T cells enriched from blood (not recorded which). The receptors were gathered from a woman in her thirties or forties who had recovered from COVID-19. Each CDR3 is given with its conserved first and last residue. The order of the fields is CDR3 protein, CDR3 DNA, clone size, J gene, D gene, V gene. A D gene is named only where the DNA matches it firmly. Some rows mark clone size as missing; the rest say once, few, many or name a class of expanded clone.

CASSPAGGSSTDTQYF | TGTGCCAGCAGCCCGGCGGGGGGTTCTAGCACAGATACGCAGTATTTT | - | TRBJ2-3 | TRBD2 | TRBV7-3
CASSDRQGSSNQPQHF | TGTGCCAGCTCCGACCGACAGGGCTCTAGCAATCAGCCCCAGCATTTT | - | TRBJ1-5 | TRBD1 | TRBV18
CASRVNKVGELFF | TGTGCCAGCAGGGTCAACAAAGTTGGGGAGCTGTTTTTT | - | TRBJ2-2 | - | TRBV2
CASSADSLGETQYF | TGTGCCAGCAGCGCCGACAGTCTGGGTGAGACCCAGTACTTC | - | TRBJ2-5 | - | TRBV7-3
CASRSTGAQPQHF | TGTGCCAGCAGATCTACAGGGGCCCAGCCCCAGCATTTT | - | TRBJ1-5 | TRBD1 | TRBV6-5
CASAGGMNTEAFF | TGTGCCAGTGCAGGGGGTATGAACACTGAAGCTTTCTTT | - | TRBJ1-1 | TRBD1 | TRBV2
CASIGTGGYGYTF | TGTGCCAGTATCGGGACAGGGGGCTATGGCTACACCTTC | - | TRBJ1-2 | TRBD1 | TRBV19
CASSLDQGTYEQYF | TGTGCCAGCAGCTTGGATCAGGGGACCTACGAGCAGTACTTC | - | TRBJ2-7 | - | TRBV5-4
CASSLSSGIETQYF | TGTGCCAGCAGCTTAAGTTCCGGGATCGAGACCCAGTACTTC | - | TRBJ2-5 | - | TRBV7-2
CATPLTGPLGYEQYF | TGTGCCACCCCGCTGACAGGGCCCCTAGGCTACGAGCAGTACTTC | - | TRBJ2-7 | TRBD1 | TRBV27
CASSQFQGLAGEGASNEQFF | TGCGCCAGCAGCCAGTTCCAGGGACTAGCGGGAGAGGGGGCGTCTAATGAGCAGTTCTTC | - | TRBJ2-1 | TRBD2 | TRBV4-1
CASSEEGGGGSYEQYF | TGTGCCAGCAGTGAAGAAGGTGGGGGCGGATCCTACGAGCAGTACTTC | once | TRBJ2-7 | - | TRBV6-1
CASSRNRDTEKLFF | TGTGCCAGCAGTAGAAACCGGGACACAGAAAAACTGTTTTTT | - | TRBJ1-4 | - | TRBV27
CASSLVTGSYEQYF | TGTGCCAGCAGCTTGGTAACAGGCTCTTACGAGCAGTACTTC | - | TRBJ2-7 | - | TRBV7-8
CASSRTEVIVYGYTF | TGTGCCAGCAGCAGGACAGAAGTTATTGTCTATGGCTACACCTTC | - | TRBJ1-2 | - | TRBV2
CASRREGLYDGELFF | TGTGCAAGTCGCAGGGAGGGCCTGTATGACGGGGAGCTGTTTTTT | - | TRBJ2-2 | - | TRBV12-2
CATRDRDTGELFF | TGTGCCACCCGGGACAGGGACACCGGGGAGCTGTTTTTT | few | TRBJ2-2 | TRBD1 | TRBV24-1
CASSLASRGNTEAFF | TGTGCCAGCAGCTTGGCCTCGCGGGGGAACACTGAAGCTTTCTTT | - | TRBJ1-1 | - | TRBV5-8
CAISVSGYNEQFF | TGTGCCATCAGTGTCTCGGGATACAATGAGCAGTTCTTC | once | TRBJ2-1 | - | TRBV10-3
CASSYATGANYGYTF | TGTGCCAGCAGTTACGCGACAGGAGCTAACTATGGCTACACCTTC | - | TRBJ1-2 | - | TRBV6-2/TRBV6-3
CASSRGATNEKLFF | TGTGCCAGCAGCCGAGGCGCAACTAATGAAAAACTGTTTTTT | once | TRBJ1-4 | - | TRBV3-1/TRBV3-2
CASSFPTSGLYNEQFF | TGTGCCAGCAGTTTCCCGACTAGCGGACTCTACAATGAGCAGTTCTTC | once | TRBJ2-1 | TRBD2 | TRBV6-6
CASSPVGGPGANVLTF | TGTGCCAGCTCACCGGTGGGGGGTCCTGGGGCCAACGTCCTGACTTTC | once | TRBJ2-6 | - | TRBV18
CSASLLGEGLHNEQFF | TGCAGTGCTAGTCTCCTGGGGGAGGGCCTCCACAATGAGCAGTTCTTC | - | TRBJ2-1 | TRBD2 | TRBV20-1
CASSATGEQYF | TGTGCCAGCAGCGCGACGGGGGAGCAGTACTTC | once | TRBJ2-7 | - | TRBV11-2
CASRIRGLHTEAFF | TGTGCCAGTAGAATCAGGGGGTTGCACACTGAAGCTTTCTTT | - | TRBJ1-1 | TRBD1 | TRBV19
CASSLAGGYNEQFF | TGTGCCAGCAGTCTAGCGGGAGGTTACAATGAGCAGTTCTTC | - | TRBJ2-1 | TRBD2 | TRBV28
CASSDGVNSEQFF | TGCGCCAGCAGCGACGGGGTCAACAGTGAGCAGTTCTTC | - | TRBJ2-1 | - | TRBV5-1
CASTYHGGTNTGELFF | TGTGCCAGCACCTACCACGGGGGAACGAACACCGGGGAGCTGTTTTTT | - | TRBJ2-2 | - | TRBV7-9
CASREPDQPQHF | TGTGCCAGCCGTGAGCCAGATCAGCCCCAGCATTTT | - | TRBJ1-5 | - | TRBV2
CASSHESGYYNEQFF | TGTGCCAGCAGCCACGAGAGCGGGTATTACAATGAGCAGTTCTTC | - | TRBJ2-1 | - | TRBV4-2
CASSQVGKASTGELFF | TGTGCCAGCAGCCAAGTCGGGAAAGCGAGCACCGGGGAGCTGTTTTTT | once | TRBJ2-2 | - | TRBV3-1/TRBV3-2
CASSRLMTGPRDEQFF | TGTGCCAGCAGCCGCTTAATGACAGGCCCAAGGGATGAGCAGTTCTTC | - | TRBJ2-1 | - | TRBV7-2
CASSSLGILGTQYF | TGTGCCAGCAGCTCCCTGGGCATCCTCGGGACCCAGTACTTC | - | TRBJ2-5 | - | TRBV11-2
CSVDSGADTQYF | TGCAGCGTTGACTCAGGGGCAGATACGCAGTATTTT | - | TRBJ2-3 | - | TRBV29-1
CASNREGENNEQFF | TGTGCCAGCAACCGGGAGGGCGAGAACAATGAGCAGTTCTTC | once | TRBJ2-1 | TRBD2 | TRBV5-6
CASSESGTGNTEAFF | TGCGCCAGCAGTGAGTCAGGGACAGGGAACACTGAAGCTTTCTTT | - | TRBJ1-1 | TRBD1 | TRBV10-2
CASSPGQGRVDGYTF | TGTGCCAGCAGCCCGGGACAGGGTCGAGTGGATGGCTACACCTTC | - | TRBJ1-2 | TRBD1 | TRBV7-2
CASSQDLWGPGEKLFF | TGTGCCAGCAGCCAAGATCTCTGGGGGCCCGGGGAAAAACTGTTTTTT | - | TRBJ1-4 | - | TRBV3-1/TRBV3-2
CASSLESGGGGYTF | TGTGCCAGCAGCTTAGAGTCGGGGGGAGGTGGCTACACCTTC | - | TRBJ1-2 | - | TRBV7-2
CASSEGTSGRQETQYF | TGCGCCAGCAGTGAGGGGACTAGCGGGAGACAAGAGACCCAGTACTTC | few | TRBJ2-5 | TRBD2 | TRBV10-1
CASSLALADTGELFF | TGTGCCAGCAGCTTAGCCCTAGCGGACACCGGGGAGCTGTTTTTT | - | TRBJ2-2 | TRBD2 | TRBV7-2
CSVEVSPGNEKLFF | TGCAGCGTTGAAGTGAGTCCGGGTAATGAAAAACTGTTTTTT | - | TRBJ1-4 | - | TRBV29-1
CASSLGSSGTPYEQYF | TGTGCCAGCAGCTTAGGGAGTAGCGGGACCCCCTACGAGCAGTACTTC | - | TRBJ2-7 | TRBD2 | TRBV7-6
CASGSGTGNYGYTF | TGCGCCAGCGGGTCCGGGACAGGGAACTATGGCTACACCTTC | - | TRBJ1-2 | TRBD1 | TRBV4-1